These 3 T cell receptor beta chains originate from one sample sequenced in a study of blood T cell repertoires in COVID-19. TCRdb's copy holds only in-frame clones and misses some; the assay was immunoSEQ multiplex PCR. The top ten clones hold over 1.5% of a sample with fewer than 400,000 clones, 85% of them seen once. Sequences were obtained from PBMCs or T cells enriched from blood (not recorded which). The receptors were gathered from a woman aged 30 to 39 who had been exposed to COVID-19.

The gene calls are TRBV5-4 and TRBJ2-5; 11 nucleotides match TRBD2. Germline loops: CDR1 SGHNT, CDR2 YYREEE (reference sequence). This CDR3 comprises 17 residues. Trimming at V came to 1 base and at J to 5 bases, leaving 10 bases not matched to a gene. DNA of the CDR3: TGTGCCAGCAGCTTGCGAGGTCAACTAGCGGGAGCGGAGACCCAGTACTTC. Translation: CASSLRGQLAGAETQYF.

This clone was seen a few times. The chain has TRBV5-1 and TRBJ1-3; 12 bases match TRBD1. After removal of 4 bases from V and 4 bases from J, the junction contained 3 bases not matched to a gene. The CDR3 has 15 residues. Germline values: CDR1 SGHRS, CDR2 YFSETQ. CDR3 nucleotides: TGCGCCAGCAGCCCGGGACAGGGGGCGGGAAACACCATATATTTT. Residues: CASSPGQGAGNTIYF.

The rearrangement uses TRBV4-1 and TRBJ2-7, with D unresolved. Trimming removed 3 bases from V and 2 bases from J, with 5 bases in between. The V gene's germline CDR1 is MGHRA and CDR2 YSYEKL. This CDR3 spans 12 amino acids. CDR3 sequence: CASSHDTYEQYF. CDR3 nucleotide sequence: TGCGCCAGCAGCCATGACACCTACGAGCAGTACTTC.